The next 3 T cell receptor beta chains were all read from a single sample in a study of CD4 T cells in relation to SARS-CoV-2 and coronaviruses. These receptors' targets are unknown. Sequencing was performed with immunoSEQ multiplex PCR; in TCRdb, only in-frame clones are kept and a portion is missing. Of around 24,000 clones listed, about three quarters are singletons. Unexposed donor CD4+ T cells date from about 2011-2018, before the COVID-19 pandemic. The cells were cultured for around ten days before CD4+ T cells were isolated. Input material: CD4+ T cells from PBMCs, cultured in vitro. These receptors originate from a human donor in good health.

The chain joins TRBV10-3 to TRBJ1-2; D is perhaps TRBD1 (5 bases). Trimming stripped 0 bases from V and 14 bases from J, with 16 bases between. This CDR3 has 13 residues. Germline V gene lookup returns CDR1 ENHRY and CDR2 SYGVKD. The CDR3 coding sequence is TGTGCCATCAGTGAGTCGCCGGACACCTCCAATACCTTC. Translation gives CAISESPDTSNTF.

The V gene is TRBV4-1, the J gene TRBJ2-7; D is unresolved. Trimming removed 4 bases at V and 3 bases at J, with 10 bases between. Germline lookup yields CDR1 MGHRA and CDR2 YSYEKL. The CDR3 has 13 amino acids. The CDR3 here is CASSRSEHYEQYF. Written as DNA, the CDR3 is TGCGCCAGCAGCCGCAGTGAACACTACGAGCAGTACTTC.

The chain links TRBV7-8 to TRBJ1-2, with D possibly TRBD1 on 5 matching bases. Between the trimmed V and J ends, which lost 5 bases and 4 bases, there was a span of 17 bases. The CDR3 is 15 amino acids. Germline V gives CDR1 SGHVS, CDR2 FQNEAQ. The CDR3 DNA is TGTGCCAGCAGCCGAGCGGGGGGTAGTGCCTATGGCTACACCTTC. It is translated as CASSRAGGSAYGYTF.